Listed below are T cell receptor beta chains from one sample, sequenced in a study of shared clonotypes between healthy human individuals. Profiled with immunoSEQ multiplex PCR; TCRdb holds only in-frame clones, not every one. The sample yields fewer than 1 million clones, 96% seen once. Sequenced sample: naive CD8+ T cells sorted from blood. These receptors all come from a man younger than 45 in good health. CDR3s include the opening cysteine and the closing phenylalanine or tryptophan. A D gene is named only where the DNA matches it firmly. Not every row has a clone size; where given, it reads once, few, many or a size class.

TRBJ1-2,.,.,TRBV4-3,CASSQDLLGRVGYGYTF,TGCGCCAGCAGCCAAGACCTCTTGGGGAGGGTAGGGTATGGCTACACCTTC
TRBJ2-3,.,TRBD2,TRBV29-1,CSVEIGLAGSTDTQYF,TGCAGCGTTGAAATAGGGCTAGCGGGAAGCACAGATACGCAGTATTTT
TRBJ2-1,.,TRBD2,TRBV10-3,CAISEGRGINDEQFF,TGTGCCATCAGTGAGGGGAGGGGAATTAACGATGAGCAGTTCTTC
TRBJ2-7,.,.,TRBV18,CASSPPEGVPYEQYF,TGTGCCAGCTCACCACCGGAGGGAGTCCCCTACGAGCAGTACTTC
TRBJ1-1,once,.,TRBV28,CASQSRGLNTEAFF,TGTGCCAGCCAATCTCGGGGACTGAACACTGAAGCTTTCTTT
TRBJ2-7,.,.,TRBV6-8,CASSRRAFPQGSYEQYF,TGTGCCAGCAGTCGACGGGCTTTCCCTCAAGGGTCCTACGAGCAGTACTTC
TRBJ1-5,.,.,TRBV9,CASNLPGTRNQPQHF,TGTGCCAGCAACCTCCCCGGGACGCGTAATCAGCCCCAGCATTTT
TRBJ2-7,.,TRBD2,TRBV5-4,CASSLNGRAYANGYEQYF,TGTGCCAGCAGCTTGAACGGGAGGGCCTATGCCAACGGCTACGAGCAGTACTTC
TRBJ2-7,.,.,TRBV5-1,CASSFGGISSYEQYF,TGCGCCAGCAGCTTCGGGGGCATCAGCTCCTACGAGCAGTACTTC
TRBJ2-7,.,.,TRBV5-4,CASSPGTPEQYF,TGTGCCAGCAGCCCAGGGACGCCCGAGCAGTACTTC
TRBJ2-1,.,.,TRBV6-1,CASSDWNSGYPNDEQFF,TGTGCCAGCAGTGATTGGAATAGCGGTTACCCTAACGATGAGCAGTTCTTC
TRBJ1-1,.,.,TRBV7-9,CASTSDTANTEAFF,TGTGCCAGCACCTCGGACACGGCAAACACTGAAGCTTTCTTT
TRBJ2-1,once,.,TRBV7-9,CASSSIPVGNGMNEQFF,TGTGCCAGCAGCTCAATCCCCGTAGGAAATGGGATGAATGAGCAGTTCTTC